The 28 T cell receptor beta chains presented below share a single source sample, sequenced in a study of blood T cell repertoires in COVID-19. TCRdb's copy holds only in-frame clones and misses some; the assay was immunoSEQ multiplex PCR. This table holds 90,000 to 150,000 clones, roughly 82% found once. Sequenced input: peripheral blood. These receptors were collected from a human donor in a cohort sampled during active COVID-19.

The chain recombines TRBV6-5 with TRBJ2-7; the match to TRBD1 covers 9 bases. Germline V gives CDR1 MNHEY, CDR2 SVGAGI. CDR3 length: 13 residues. Trimming at V came to 6 bases and at J to 3 bases, leaving 3 bases not matched to a gene. CDR3 sequence reads: CASRGQGNYEQYF. CDR3 bases: TGTGCCAGCAGAGGACAGGGGAACTACGAGCAGTACTTC.

The V gene is TRBV18, the J gene TRBJ2-5; D perhaps matches TRBD1 (6 bases). The germline V gene encodes CDR1 KGHSH and CDR2 LQKENI. CDR3 length: 13 amino acids. Trimming took 6 bases from V and 2 from J, leaving 10 bases between them. The CDR3 reads CASSTGLQETQYF. The DNA for the CDR3 is TGTGCCAGCTCGACAGGTTTACAAGAGACCCAGTACTTC.

The chain is built from TRBV16 and TRBJ1-2; D is uncertain. Trimming pared 0 bases from V and 6 bases from J, leaving 8 bases between. The CDR3 runs 13 residues. Germline lookup yields CDR1 KGHSY and CDR2 FQNENV. CDR3 nucleotides: TGTGCCAGCAGCCAATCGAGGGAAAATGGCTACACCTTC. Protein product: CASSQSRENGYTF.

The genes are TRBV6-5 and TRBJ1-2, with TRBD1 matching 10 bases. CDR1 is MNHEY, CDR2 SVGAGI, per germline. Trimming cost V 6 bases and J 7 bases; bases outside gene matches: 5. This CDR3 contains 13 residues. The CDR3 nucleotides are TGTGCCAGCAGCAAAGGGACAGGGGTTGGCTACACCTTC. Its protein product is CASSKGTGVGYTF.

The chain joins TRBV25-1 to TRBJ2-2, with D tentatively TRBD1 (6 bases). Germline V CDR1 and CDR2: MGHDK, SYGVNS. V was cut by 1 base and J by 4 bases, with 13 bases left in between. The CDR3 covers 16 residues. In DNA form, the CDR3 reads TGTGCCAGCAGTGAATCAGAGTGGGGGCTCACCGGGGAGCTGTTTTTT. Protein product: CASSESEWGLTGELFF.

The chain employs TRBV6-5 and TRBJ2-2; perhaps TRBD1 as D (6 bases). Deletions cut 6 bases from V and 0 bases from J, with 8 bases between. Germline loops: CDR1 MNHEY, CDR2 SVGAGI. This CDR3 has 14 amino acids. DNA of the CDR3: TGTGCCAGCAGCAGACAGGCGAACACCGGGGAGCTGTTTTTT. Translated, it gives CASSRQANTGELFF.

The V gene is TRBV19, the J gene TRBJ2-2, with 13 positions matching TRBD2. The CDR3 is 19 amino acids. J gave up 4 bases and V 5 bases, and 13 bases lay outside the gene matches. Germline CDR1 LNHDA, CDR2 SQIVND (reference sequence). The CDR3 reads CASSPLTSGGPGITGELFF. In DNA, the CDR3 is TGTGCCAGTAGTCCCTTGACTAGCGGGGGGCCGGGTATCACCGGGGAGCTGTTTTTT.

The chain combines TRBV7-9 with TRBJ2-3, with a tentative D call TRBD2 (5 bases). Germline CDR1 SEHNR, CDR2 FQNEAQ (reference sequence). The CDR3 runs to 14 residues. The ends were cut back, 5 bases at V and 0 bases at J, with 9 bases in the middle. CDR3 DNA: TGTGCCAGCAGCCGTAGCGTGAGCACAGATACGCAGTATTTT. Amino acids: CASSRSVSTDTQYF.

This chain joins TRBV23-1 and TRBJ1-5; TRBD1 might be the D (5 bases). TRBV23-1 qualifies as an ORF whose function is uncertain. This CDR3 contains 13 residues. Trimming cost V 9 bases and J 2 bases, with 11 bases left between them. The CDR3 DNA is TGCGCCAGTCCCGGGGGGGGCAATCAGCCCCAGCATTTT. It translates to CASPGGGNQPQHF.

CDR3 nucleotide sequence: TGTGCCACCTCGATCGACTATAACCAAGAGACCCAGTACTTC. This codes for CATSIDYNQETQYF. The chain is built from TRBV15 and TRBJ2-5; D possibly corresponds to TRBD2 (5 bases). This CDR3 spans 14 amino acids. CDR1 and CDR2 from the germline V gene are LNHNV and YYDKDF (reference sequence). The ends were cut back, 8 bases at V and 0 bases at J, with 13 bases in the middle.

The genes are TRBV19 and TRBJ1-5, with a weak D call TRBD1 (6 bases). The germline V gene has CDR1 LNHDA and CDR2 SQIVND (reference sequence). The CDR3 covers 15 residues. V was trimmed by 2 bases and J by 5 bases, leaving 13 bases between them. The CDR3 region is CASSINPGGHQPQHF. CDR3 coding DNA: TGTGCCAGTAGTATAAACCCGGGGGGCCATCAGCCCCAGCATTTT.

The chain links TRBV7-9 to TRBJ1-1; D might be TRBD1 (6 bases). V was cut by 5 bases and J by 4 bases, with 14 bases left in between. Germline-derived CDR1 and CDR2 are SEHNR and FQNEAQ (reference sequence). This CDR3 spans 14 amino acids. CDR3 DNA: TGTGCCAGCAGCAATCAAGGGGACACCACTGAAGCTTTCTTT. Amino acids: CASSNQGDTTEAFF. Together with reference TRBV7-9 and TRBJ1-1, the CDR3 gives the full variable domain: DTGVSQNPRHKITKRGQNVTFRCDPISEHNRLYWYRQTLGQGPEFLTYFQNEAQLEKSRLLSDRFSAERPKGSFSTLEIQRTEQGDSAMYLCASSNQGDTTEAFFGQGTRLTVV.

This chain's CDR3 is CASSQGRNTEAFF. The CDR3 region has the DNA TGTGCCAGCTCACAGGGGCGGAACACTGAAGCTTTCTTT. The chain joins TRBV18 to TRBJ1-1, with D maybe TRBD1 (5 bases). The V and J ends lost 4 bases and 1 base respectively, with 7 bases between them. This CDR3 is built from 13 residues. CDR1 is KGHSH and CDR2 is LQKENI in the germline V gene.

The V and J genes are TRBV18 and TRBJ2-7, with a tentative D call TRBD1 (5 bases). V gave up 0 bases and J gave up 7 bases, with 10 bases separating them. Germline V CDR1 and CDR2: KGHSH, LQKENI. This CDR3 region has 13 residues. The CDR3 is CASSPPGRTEQYF. CDR3 in DNA: TGTGCCAGCTCACCACCGGGGCGGACGGAGCAGTACTTC.

The chain is built from TRBV10-3 and TRBJ1-3; D unclear. Germline V gene sequence: CDR1 ENHRY, CDR2 SYGVKD. There are 13 residues in the CDR3. V was trimmed by 3 bases and J by 4 bases, leaving 7 bases between them. This CDR3 is CAISENPGNTIYF. CDR3 sequence (DNA): TGTGCCATCAGTGAAAATCCGGGAAACACCATATATTTT.

CDR3 residues: CASSPRGQGNEQFF. The CDR3 DNA reads as TGTGCCAGCAGCCCCCGAGGACAGGGAAATGAGCAGTTCTTC. The chain combines TRBV13 with TRBJ2-1; 8 bases match TRBD1. The germline V gene has CDR1 PRHDT and CDR2 FYEKMQ (reference sequence). The CDR3 consists of 14 residues. After removal of 5 bases from V and 7 bases from J, the junction contained 7 bases not matched to a gene.

The rearrangement uses TRBV5-4 and TRBJ2-5; 7 bases agree with TRBD2. V shed 2 bases and J 4 bases; nucleotides not matched to a gene: 5. There are 14 residues in the CDR3. Germline values: CDR1 SGHNT, CDR2 YYREEE (reference sequence). Here the CDR3 DNA reads TGTGCCAGCAGCTTAACGGGGGGTGGAGAGACCCAGTACTTC. Its protein product is CASSLTGGGETQYF.

The chain has TRBV10-1 and TRBJ1-2, with 7 nucleotides matching TRBD1. The CDR3 is 15 amino acids. Per the germline V gene, CDR1 is WNHNN and CDR2 is SYGVQD (reference sequence). J was trimmed by 8 bases and V by 2 bases; bases with no gene match: 11. CDR3 sequence: CASSETRTGEGGYTF. CDR3 DNA sequence: TGCGCCAGCAGTGAGACGAGGACAGGCGAAGGGGGCTACACCTTC.

This chain connects TRBV19 to TRBJ1-4; the D is unclear. CDR1 LNHDA and CDR2 SQIVND come from the germline V gene (reference sequence). Trimming removed 5 bases at V and 4 bases at J, with 11 bases between. This CDR3 region has 14 residues. The CDR3 loop is CASSPVGLNEKLFF. Written as DNA, the CDR3 is TGTGCCAGTAGTCCGGTGGGCCTTAATGAAAAACTGTTTTTT.

The chain carries TRBV7-2 and TRBJ2-1; 9 bases align to TRBD2. Trimming at V came to 6 bases and at J to 5 bases, leaving 5 bases not matched to a gene. Germline CDR1 and CDR2: SGHTA and FQGNSA. The CDR3 has 14 amino acids. This chain's CDR3 is CASRVRGGDNEQFF. CDR3 nucleotide sequence: TGTGCCAGCAGGGTTCGCGGGGGGGACAATGAGCAGTTCTTC.

The chain links TRBV6-5 to TRBJ2-3; TRBD1 aligns across 8 bases. Germline loops: CDR1 MNHEY, CDR2 SVGAGI. The CDR3 sequence is 16 residues long. J gave up 3 bases and V 0 bases, and 5 bases lay outside the gene matches. CDR3 bases: TGTGCCAGCAGTTACTCAATCGGACAGGGAACAGATACGCAGTATTTT. It encodes CASSYSIGQGTDTQYF.

This clone was found a few times. The gene calls are TRBV28 and TRBJ2-1, with 9 nucleotides matching TRBD2. The germline CDR1 and CDR2 sequences are MDHEN and SYDVKM. The V and J ends lost 3 bases and 0 bases, in that order; junction bases with no gene match: 6. CDR3 length equals 17 residues. The CDR3 protein is CASSFPAGGSSYNEQFF. As DNA, the CDR3 is TGTGCCAGCAGTTTCCCGGCGGGGGGGAGCTCCTACAATGAGCAGTTCTTC.

As DNA, the CDR3 is TGTGCCAGTAAGCGGGATTGGGCTCAGCCCCAGCATTTT. It translates to CASKRDWAQPQHF. V and J are TRBV19 and TRBJ1-5; no firm D call. The V gene lost 7 bases and the J gene lost 6 bases, with 13 bases spanning the gap. The CDR3 consists of 13 residues. Germline V gives CDR1 LNHDA, CDR2 SQIVND (reference sequence). The full variable domain, rest sourced from reference TRBV19 and TRBJ1-5, is DGGITQSPKYLFRKEGQNVTLSCEQNLNHDAMYWYRQDPGQGLRLIYYSQIVNDFQKGDIAEGYSVSREKKESFPLTVTSAQKNPTAFYLCASKRDWAQPQHFGDGTRLSIL.

The chain joins TRBV3-1 (or the pseudogene TRBV3-2) to TRBJ1-4; D unresolved. V shed 4 bases and J shed 6 bases, with 15 bases lying between them. Germline loops: CDR1 LGHDT, CDR2 YNNKEL (reference sequence). The CDR3 totals 15 residues. CDR3 bases: TGTGCCAGCAGCCTACGACCCCTAAGCGATGAAAAACTGTTTTTT. Translating gives CASSLRPLSDEKLFF.

About this clone itself: The same CDR3 is also encoded by other DNA sequences in this sample. The rearrangement uses TRBV28 and TRBJ1-5; D not certain. CDR1 is MDHEN, CDR2 SYDVKM, per germline. Trimming shortened V by 3 bases and J by 4 bases, and 7 bases separated the two germline ends. The CDR3 has 13 amino acids. The CDR3 reads CASSLSGNQPQHF. The CDR3 region has the DNA TGTGCCAGCAGTTTGTCGGGGAATCAGCCCCAGCATTTT.

The rearrangement uses TRBV5-1 and TRBJ1-4; the match to TRBD1 covers 7 bases. V was clipped by 4 bases and J by 7 bases; unmatched bases: 1. The CDR3 consists of 12 residues. Germline values: CDR1 SGHRS, CDR2 YFSETQ. The CDR3 nucleotides are TGCGCCAGCAGCGGGGACAGTGAAAAACTGTTTTTT. Its protein product is CASSGDSEKLFF.

The chain couples TRBV18 to TRBJ2-1, with TRBD2 matching over 13 bases. The CDR3 is 17 amino acids. V was pared by 3 bases and J by 5 bases, with 7 bases of the junction left unmatched. Looked up from germline, CDR1 is KGHSH and CDR2 is LQKENI. The DNA for the CDR3 is TGTGCCAGCTCACCTCGTTCGGGACTAGCGGGGAACAATGAGCAGTTCTTC. As protein: CASSPRSGLAGNNEQFF.

This chain connects TRBV6-5 to TRBJ2-5; 9 nucleotides agree with TRBD2. CDR1 and CDR2 (germline): MNHEY, SVGAGI. The CDR3 extends over 15 amino acids. V lost 4 bases, J lost 1 base, and 4 bases stayed unmatched. CDR3 nucleotide sequence: TGTGCCAGCAGTTTTAGCGGGGGTCTCCAAGAGACCCAGTACTTC. This gives the protein CASSFSGGLQETQYF.